Within the sample, the clone carrying this TCR beta chain is medium-sized. Its target is unknown. This CDR3 is 17 amino acids long. Germline trimming cut 1 base from V and 1 base from J; bases unmatched to any gene: 5. Germline assignment: CDR1 SGHTA and CDR2 FQGNSA. The table came from immunoSEQ multiplex PCR; TCRdb's copy has only in-frame clones and leaves some out. Among about 92,000 clones listed, approximately 85% were seen once. This specimen comes from a study of T cell responses to AZD1222 COVID-19 vaccine. Study-wide results and limits: Nearly half of spike-specific TCRs reportedly target unmutated variant regions. White British people made up most donors, females outnumbered males, and clonal diversity was possibly underestimated. Vaccine-associated CD4 TCRs ranged over spike, dominating at 160-218 and 743-854.

V and J are TRBV7-2 and TRBJ1-5, with 9 bases identical to TRBD1. Sequenced material: peripheral blood, taken on day 0 of AZD1222 vaccination. The receptor's source is an adult in good health. This CDR3 is CASSLGNRGRSNQPQHF. CDR3 DNA sequence: TGTGCCAGCAGCTTAGGCAACAGGGGGCGAAGCAATCAGCCCCAGCATTTT.